This TCR beta chain was recorded in a study of cytomegalovirus exposure and HLA in healthy donors. The PCR was carried out with 60 Vbeta primers and 13 Jbeta primers. This table comes from immunoSEQ multiplex PCR, and its TCRdb copy is limited to in-frame clones, with some not included. This listing includes roughly 120,000 clones. Regarding this clone: Its antigen is not identified.

Study outcomes and limitations: CMV serostatus stood as the only immune exposure information on hand. As a later analysis revealed, most CMV-associated TCR beta chains appeared HLA-restricted. In a later analysis, productive TCRs from donors in an Asian-associated ancestry cluster reportedly carried fewer N-insertions than the cohort mean.

The V end was cut by 2 bases, the J end by 2 bases, with 14 bases between. The CDR3 sequence is 16 residues long. Germline CDR1 KGHSH, CDR2 LQKENI. The chain carries TRBV18 and TRBJ2-3; D perhaps matches TRBD2 (5 bases). The TCR comes from a man aged 25 to 40 in good health and CMV-seronegative. The sequenced material came from PBMCs. Written as DNA, the CDR3 is TGTGCCAGCTCACCAATGTCCAGCGGACTCACAGATACGCAGTATTTT. Translated: CASSPMSSGLTDTQYF. The variable domain in full, with the rest retrieved from reference TRBV18 and TRBJ2-3, is NAGVMQNPRHLVRRRGQEARLRCSPMKGHSHVYWYRQLPEEGLKFMVYLQKENIIDESGMPKERFSAEFPKEGPSILRIQQVVRGDSAAYFCASSPMSSGLTDTQYFGPGTRLTVL.